This T cell receptor beta chain was documented in a study of T-cell memory formation after mild COVID-19 (dated by TCRdb to about 2021). About the full investigation: Most TCR sequence clusters were specific to one of the two donors. Two young, previously healthy adult volunteers, one female and one male, were included in the cohort. In a couple of donors, T-cell clones that expanded and contracted after mild COVID-19 were tracked by sequencing TCRalpha and TCRbeta repertoires over time.

Sequencing took place on an Illumina NovaSeq 6000. TCRalpha and TCRbeta cDNA libraries were constructed by 5'RACE with constant-segment primers, with sample barcodes and unique molecular identifiers being introduced. RNA was extracted from every sample with Trizol reagent. Amplification of the libraries took two PCR steps, and the second step added a second sample barcode plus Illumina TruSeq adapters. The libraries were sequenced on an Illumina NovaSeq using 2 x 150 bp paired-end reads. In the paper's pipeline: Reads were demultiplexed and collapsed into UMI-guided consensus sequences with migec v1.2.7. With mixcr v2.1.11, UMI consensuses were aligned to TRA and TRB V and J templates and assembled into clonotypes. Expanded or contracted clonotypes were those called significant by both edgeR and NoisET, with noise models trained on biological replicates. For edgeR calls, the thresholds were a false discovery rate-adjusted p below 0.01 and a log2 fold-change of 1. As an exploratory analysis of dynamics, max-normalized trajectories of the 1000 most abundant clonotypes were examined with PCA combined with hierarchical clustering. The CD4 or CD8 phenotype of responding clones was assigned using the separately sequenced CD4+ and CD8+ repertoires. TCRdb passed the public sequencing reads through fastp at Q25 and MiXCR, retaining productive beta sequences. Here each entry gathers all rows of one CDR3 protein and keeps the most common genes and DNA. The V and J calls follow TCRdb's processing rather than the paper's. Within this sample are some 210,000 distinct CDR3 sequences, with about 10% of them counted one time only. The top ten clones comprise under 3.5% of the sample.

Ficoll-Paque density gradient centrifugation was used to isolate PBMCs. On this clonotype: The target of this receptor is not known. Base quality data are lacking; no much larger clone is found one base away.

Beyond this particular receptor, the publication reports: Whether the second-wave clones peaking on day 37 were SARS-CoV-2 specific was not confirmed. Clones that contracted from day 15 to 85 showed balanced CD4/CD8 phenotypes, whereas a second wave of clones that expanded from day 15 to 37 leaned towards CD4+. Some responding clones were found in pre-infection memory, which suggests that pre-existing cross-reactive memory T cells took part in the SARS-CoV-2 response. The study covered only a couple of mild cases, and larger cohorts including severe cases with pre-infection samples were considered necessary. Contracting CD4+ clones turned up mainly in the CM and EM memory subsets, whereas EMRA was where CD8+ clones were enriched.

The sequenced material came from PBMCs or a T cell subset sorted from them (not recorded which). The origin of this receptor is a man aged 18 to 30 who had mild COVID-19 (a few samples of this study predate the infection). The sample titles of this study are shuffled in the database, so cell type and time point are left out; the donor was told from shared clones.

The nucleotides read TGTGCCAGCAGTGTGGTTCCTCCAGCGAACACCGGGGAGCTGTTTTTT. Translated, this gives CASSVVPPANTGELFF. The chain couples TRBV6-1 to TRBJ2-2, with the D gene not confidently named. Including the terminal cysteine and phenylalanine, the CDR3 comprises 16 residues. The DNA shown is the 48-base CDR3, in frame from base 1. Based on the germline V gene, the CDR1 and CDR2 sequences are MNHNS and SASEGT. V loses 4 bases, J loses 0 bases, and the germline ends lie 12 bases apart.